These 20 T cell receptor beta chains were sequenced from one sample in a study of T cells after yellow fever vaccination. TCRdb reprocessed the 5' RACE reads with MiXCR, giving one entry per CDR3 protein. The data hold 25,000 to 35,000 distinct CDR3 sequences, with approximately 6% observed a single time. Sequences were derived from PBMCs, either bulk or a sorted T-cell subset (CD4+, CD8+, memory, or dextramer-sorted; not recorded which), sampled on the day of the yellow fever booster vaccination. These receptors originate from a man aged 30 to 39 who received the YFV17D yellow fever vaccine.

The genes are TRBV7-8 and TRBJ1-5; no reliable D call. The CDR3 totals 15 residues. Trimming took off 5 bases at V and 7 bases at J, with 18 bases between the two ends. The germline V gene has CDR1 SGHVS and CDR2 FQNEAQ. The CDR3 DNA follows: TGTGCCAGCAGCCAGGACGGCGGGTCAAGCCAGCCCCAGCATTTT. Residues: CASSQDGGSSQPQHF.

The V call is TRBV5-4, the J call TRBJ1-2, with 7 bases aligning to TRBD1. The germline V gene encodes CDR1 SGHNT and CDR2 YYREEE (reference sequence). This CDR3 region has 13 residues. Trimming removed 4 bases from V and 8 bases from J; junction bases left unmatched: 8. The CDR3 DNA sequence: TGTGCCAGCAGCGCAAGCAGGGGGACCGGCTACACCTTC. Protein: CASSASRGTGYTF.

The chain links TRBV7-2 to TRBJ2-2; 11 bases map to TRBD2. This CDR3 has 17 amino acids. J gave up 0 bases and V 3 bases, and 3 bases lay outside the gene matches. CDR1 SGHTA and CDR2 FQGNSA come from the germline V gene. The CDR3 here is CASSLTSGTANTGELFF. DNA of the CDR3: TGTGCCAGCAGCTTGACTAGCGGGACTGCGAACACCGGGGAGCTGTTTTTT.

Concerning this clonotype: A read error may be the cause here, since a much bigger clone is one base away. A read error is likely, as this CDR3 ends without the conserved phenylalanine or tryptophan. The chain recombines TRBV12-3 or TRBV12-4 with TRBJ2-6, with D possibly being TRBD1 or TRBD2 (6 bases each). There are 14 residues in the CDR3. Trimming shortened V by 6 bases and J by 13 bases, and 19 bases separated the two germline ends. The CDR3 nucleotides read TGTGCCAGCAGCATCGGTCCATTAGGGGGGGTCCTGACTCTC. This encodes CASSIGPLGGVLTL.

The table lists this clonotype with many counts. The chain links TRBV4-3 to TRBJ2-1; D uncertain. The V gene's germline CDR1 is LGHNA and CDR2 YSLEER. V gave up 1 base and J gave up 6 bases, with 7 bases separating them. CDR3 size: 13 residues. The chain's CDR3 is CASSQGSGNEQFF. The CDR3 DNA sequence: TGCGCCAGCAGCCAAGGTTCAGGCAATGAGCAGTTCTTC.

In this sample, this clonotype turned up many times. The rearrangement joins TRBV4-3 to TRBJ2-5; 9 bases match TRBD2. The CDR3 totals 17 residues. Germline values: CDR1 LGHNA, CDR2 YSLEER. J lost 1 base, V lost 0 bases, and 6 bases had no gene match. Here the CDR3 reads CASSQDVDSGSQETQYF. The CDR3 region has the DNA TGCGCCAGCAGCCAAGATGTCGATAGCGGGAGCCAAGAGACCCAGTACTTC.

This chain connects TRBV7-2 to TRBJ1-2, with D maybe TRBD1 (6 bases). V lost 1 base and J lost 7, with 13 bases in between. This CDR3 has 14 residues. Germline V gene data show CDR1 as SGHTA and CDR2 as FQGNSA. CDR3 region: CASSLGGGRGGYTF. CDR3 sequence (DNA): TGTGCCAGCAGCTTAGGGGGGGGCCGGGGTGGCTACACCTTC. The whole variable domain, filled in from reference TRBV7-2 and TRBJ1-2, reads GAGVSQSPSNKVTEKGKDVELRCDPISGHTALYWYRQSLGQGLEFLIYFQGNSAPDKSGLPSDRFSAERTGGSVSTLTIQRTQQEDSAVYLCASSLGGGRGGYTFGSGTRLTVV.

The table lists this clonotype with many counts. The chain links TRBV7-2 to TRBJ1-1; TRBD1 matches at 8 bases. V lost 5 bases to trimming and J lost 4 bases; unmatched junction nucleotides: 6. The CDR3 has 14 amino acids. In germline, CDR1 is SGHTA, CDR2 FQGNSA. This chain's CDR3 is CASSPQGVLTEAFF. The CDR3 DNA is TGTGCCAGCAGCCCACAGGGGGTTCTCACTGAAGCTTTCTTT. The full variable domain, in which reference TRBV7-2 and TRBJ1-1 provide the parts outside the CDR3, is GAGVSQSPSNKVTEKGKDVELRCDPISGHTALYWYRQSLGQGLEFLIYFQGNSAPDKSGLPSDRFSAERTGGSVSTLTIQRTQQEDSAVYLCASSPQGVLTEAFFGQGTRLTVV.

At least ten counts were recorded for this clonotype. The chain uses TRBV12-3 or TRBV12-4 and TRBJ2-3; 10 bases map to TRBD2. The CDR3 has 16 amino acids. Losses at the gene ends were 6 bases for V and 1 base for J; bases not matched to a gene: 7. CDR3 nucleotide sequence: TGTGCCAGCAGGAGATCCGGGACTAGCGGCACAGATACGCAGTATTTT. As protein: CASRRSGTSGTDTQYF.

This clonotype was counted many times. The V and J genes are TRBV20-1 and TRBJ1-1; D call uncertain. The V gene's germline CDR1 is DFQATT and CDR2 SNEGSKA (reference sequence). The CDR3 sequence is 13 residues long. V was shortened by 3 bases and J by 11 bases, with 19 bases between the two germline ends. The CDR3 sequence: CSASRHNSRDAFF. In DNA form, the CDR3 reads TGCAGTGCTAGTCGGCACAACAGTCGCGACGCTTTCTTT.

In its sample, this clonotype was seen many times. The chain employs TRBV7-9 and TRBJ2-1, with 7 bases matching TRBD2. Per germline, CDR1 SEHNR and CDR2 FQNEAQ (reference sequence). The length of the CDR3 is 12 residues. After removal of 5 bases from V and 10 bases from J, the junction contained 5 bases not matched to a gene. The CDR3 coding sequence is TGTGCCAGCAGCCTACTAGCGCCCGAGCAGTTCTTC. This sequence encodes CASSLLAPEQFF. Looking up the rest from reference TRBV7-9 and TRBJ2-1 gives the full variable domain: DTGVSQNPRHKITKRGQNVTFRCDPISEHNRLYWYRQTLGQGPEFLTYFQNEAQLEKSRLLSDRFSAERPKGSFSTLEIQRTEQGDSAMYLCASSLLAPEQFFGPGTRLTVL.

This clonotype was seen a handful of times. The chain couples TRBV7-2 to TRBJ2-5, with no clear D. The V end lost 5 bases, the J end lost 7 bases, and 8 bases lay between the germline ends. From germline, CDR1 is SGHTA and CDR2 FQGNSA. This CDR3 has 11 residues. The CDR3 nucleotides are TGTGCCAGCAGCATAATCGTGACCCAGTACTTC. Translated: CASSIIVTQYF.

As for this clonotype: It may be a read error: a sequence one base away is much more abundant. The chain uses TRBV29-1 and TRBJ1-2, with a tentative D call TRBD1 (6 bases). V shed 6 bases and J shed 4 bases, with 12 bases lying between them. CDR1 and CDR2 from the germline V gene are SQVTM and ANQGSEA. CDR3 length: 12 residues. The CDR3 protein is CSVAQGSYGYTF. The CDR3 DNA follows: TGCAGCGTCGCACAGGGTAGCTATGGCTACACCTTC.

Ten or more counts support this clonotype. Here the CDR3 reads CASKRLSEQYF. The DNA for the CDR3 is TGTGCCAGCAAGAGACTAAGCGAGCAGTACTTC. The chain joins TRBV6-5 to TRBJ2-7, with a tentative D call TRBD2 (5 bases). This CDR3 comprises 11 residues. V dropped 7 bases and J dropped 6 bases, with 10 bases sitting between them. From germline, CDR1 is MNHEY and CDR2 SVGAGI.

This clonotype has just a few counts. Relative to the germline gene, one junction end is altered; a read error may explain this. The rearrangement links TRBV20-1 to TRBJ2-1; the match to TRBD2 covers 11 bases. CDR1 and CDR2 (germline): DFQATT, SNEGSKA (reference sequence). The CDR3 length is 17 residues. The CDR3 coding sequence is TGCTGTGCTAGAGACGTTAGCGGGAGGGCCTCGTACAATGAGCAGTTCTTC. Translated: CCARDVSGRASYNEQFF.

This clonotype was counted many times. This rearrangement joins TRBV5-6 to TRBJ1-5, with no clear D. Trimming left V 1 base short and J 0 bases short, with 8 bases between. CDR3 length: 15 amino acids. Germline values: CDR1 SGHDT, CDR2 YYEEEE. CDR3 region: CASSLFGNSNQPQHF. CDR3 DNA: TGTGCCAGCAGCTTGTTCGGTAATAGCAATCAGCCCCAGCATTTT.

V gene TRBV5-1 combines with J gene TRBJ2-3, with 13 bases that match TRBD2. The CDR3 loop spans 16 amino acids. The germline V gene has CDR1 SGHRS and CDR2 YFSETQ. V lost 3 bases, J lost 5 bases, and 6 bases stayed unmatched. CDR3 sequence: CASSSIGLAGEDTQYF. CDR3 coding DNA: TGCGCCAGCAGCTCAATTGGACTAGCGGGAGAAGATACGCAGTATTTT.

The chain recombines TRBV3-1 with TRBJ2-3; no reliable D call. The CDR3 is made up of 16 amino acids. The germline gives CDR1 LGHDT, CDR2 YNNKEL (reference sequence). The V and J ends lost 1 base and 1 base respectively, with 12 bases between them. The CDR3 region is CASSQVRIAGTDTQYF. In DNA, the CDR3 is TGTGCCAGCAGCCAAGTCCGGATTGCGGGCACAGATACGCAGTATTTT.

Many counts were recorded for this clonotype. V is TRBV27 and J is TRBJ2-5; 9 bases fit TRBD1. Trimming cost V 5 bases and J 4 bases; bases outside gene matches: 2. The CDR3 extends over 13 amino acids. CDR1 and CDR2 from the germline V gene are MNHEY and SMNVEV (reference sequence). The CDR3 reads CASSGTGLETQYF. Here the CDR3 DNA reads TGTGCCAGCAGTGGGACAGGGTTAGAGACCCAGTACTTC.

The chain uses TRBV20-1 and TRBJ2-4, with 11 nucleotides matching TRBD2. The CDR3 consists of 16 residues. Germline V gene lookup returns CDR1 DFQATT and CDR2 SNEGSKA (reference sequence). Germline trimming cut 6 bases from V and 0 bases from J; bases unmatched to any gene: 7. CDR3 amino acids: CSARGTSGIAKNIQYF. The CDR3 DNA follows: TGCAGTGCGCGGGGGACTAGCGGTATAGCCAAAAACATTCAGTACTTC.